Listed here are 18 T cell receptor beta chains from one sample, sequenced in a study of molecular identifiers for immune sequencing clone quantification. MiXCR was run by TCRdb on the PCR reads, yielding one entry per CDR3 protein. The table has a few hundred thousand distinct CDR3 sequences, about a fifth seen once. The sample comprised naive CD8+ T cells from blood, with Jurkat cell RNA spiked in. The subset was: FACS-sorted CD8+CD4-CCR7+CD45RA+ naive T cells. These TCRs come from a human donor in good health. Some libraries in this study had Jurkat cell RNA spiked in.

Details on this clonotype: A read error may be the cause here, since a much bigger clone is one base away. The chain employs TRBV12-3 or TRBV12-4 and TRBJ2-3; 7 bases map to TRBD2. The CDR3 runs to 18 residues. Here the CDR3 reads CAGSSRPPSGSRTDTQYF. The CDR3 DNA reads TGTGCCGGCAGTTCCCGCCCCCCTAGCGGATCCCGCACAGATACGCAGTATTTT.

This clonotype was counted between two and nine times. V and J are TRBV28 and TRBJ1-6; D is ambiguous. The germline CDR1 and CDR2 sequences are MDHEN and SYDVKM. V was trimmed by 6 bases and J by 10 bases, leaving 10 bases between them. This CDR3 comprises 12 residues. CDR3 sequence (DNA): TGTGCCAGCAGGACTTTGGGCTCACCCCTCCACTTT. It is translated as CASRTLGSPLHF.

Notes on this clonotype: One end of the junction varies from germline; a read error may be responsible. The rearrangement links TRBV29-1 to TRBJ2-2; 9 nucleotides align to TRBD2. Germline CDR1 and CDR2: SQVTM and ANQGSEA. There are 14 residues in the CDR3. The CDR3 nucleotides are TGCAGCGTTGAAGGCGGGAGGGTTGGCGGGAAGCTGTTTTTT. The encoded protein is CSVEGGRVGGKLFF.

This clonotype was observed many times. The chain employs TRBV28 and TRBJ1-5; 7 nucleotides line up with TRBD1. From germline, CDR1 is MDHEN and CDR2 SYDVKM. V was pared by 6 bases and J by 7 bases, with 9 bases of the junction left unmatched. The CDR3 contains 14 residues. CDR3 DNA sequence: TGTGCCAGCAGGATACAGGGGTTAGGGCAGCCCCAGCATTTT. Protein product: CASRIQGLGQPQHF. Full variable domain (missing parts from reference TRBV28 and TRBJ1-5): DVKVTQSSRYLVKRTGEKVFLECVQDMDHENMFWYRQDPGLGLRLIYFSYDVKMKEKGDIPEGYSVSREKKERFSLILESASTNQTSMYLCASRIQGLGQPQHFGDGTRLSIL.

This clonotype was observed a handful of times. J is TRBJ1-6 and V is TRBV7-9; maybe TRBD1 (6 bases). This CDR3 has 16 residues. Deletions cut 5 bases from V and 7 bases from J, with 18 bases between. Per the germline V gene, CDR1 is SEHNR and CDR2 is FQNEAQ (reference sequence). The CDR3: CASSPEHTGSNSPLHF. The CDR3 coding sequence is TGTGCCAGCAGCCCGGAACATACAGGGTCAAATTCACCCCTCCACTTT.

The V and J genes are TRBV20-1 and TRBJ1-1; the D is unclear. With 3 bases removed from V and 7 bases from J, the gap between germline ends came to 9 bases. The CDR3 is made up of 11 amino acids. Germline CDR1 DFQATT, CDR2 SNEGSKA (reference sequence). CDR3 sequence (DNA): TGCAGTGCTAGTTTGGGGTTTGAAGCTTTCTTT. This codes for CSASLGFEAFF.

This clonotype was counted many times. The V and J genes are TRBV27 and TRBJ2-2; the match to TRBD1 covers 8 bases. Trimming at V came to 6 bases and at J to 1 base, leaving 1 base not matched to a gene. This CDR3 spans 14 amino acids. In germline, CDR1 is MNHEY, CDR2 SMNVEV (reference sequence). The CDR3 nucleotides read TGTGCCAGCAGAGGACAGGGGAACACCGGGGAGCTGTTTTTT. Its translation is CASRGQGNTGELFF.

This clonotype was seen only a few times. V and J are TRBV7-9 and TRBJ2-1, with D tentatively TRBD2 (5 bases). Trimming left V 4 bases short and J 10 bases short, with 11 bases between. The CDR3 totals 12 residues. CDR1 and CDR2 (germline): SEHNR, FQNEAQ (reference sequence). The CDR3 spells CASSSLGVEQFF. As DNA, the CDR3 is TGTGCCAGCAGCTCCCTCGGGGTCGAGCAGTTCTTC.

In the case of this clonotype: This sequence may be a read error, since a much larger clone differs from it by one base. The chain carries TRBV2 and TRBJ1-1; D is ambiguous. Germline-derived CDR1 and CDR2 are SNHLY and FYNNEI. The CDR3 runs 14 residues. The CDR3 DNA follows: TGTGCCAGCATGATATGGCGTATGAACACTGGAGCTTTCTTT. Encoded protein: CASMIWRMNTGAFF.

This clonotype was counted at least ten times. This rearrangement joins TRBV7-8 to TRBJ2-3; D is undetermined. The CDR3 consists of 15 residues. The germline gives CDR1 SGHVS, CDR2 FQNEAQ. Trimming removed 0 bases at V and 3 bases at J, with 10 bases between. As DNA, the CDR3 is TGTGCCAGCAGCTTAGCGCTGCAGGCGACAGATACGCAGTATTTT. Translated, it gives CASSLALQATDTQYF.

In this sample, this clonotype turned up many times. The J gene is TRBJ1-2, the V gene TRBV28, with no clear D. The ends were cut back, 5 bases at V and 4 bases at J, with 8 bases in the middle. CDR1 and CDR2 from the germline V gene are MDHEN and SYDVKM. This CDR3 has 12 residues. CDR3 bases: TGTGCCAGCAGTAAAAGGGTCTATGGCTACACCTTC. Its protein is CASSKRVYGYTF.

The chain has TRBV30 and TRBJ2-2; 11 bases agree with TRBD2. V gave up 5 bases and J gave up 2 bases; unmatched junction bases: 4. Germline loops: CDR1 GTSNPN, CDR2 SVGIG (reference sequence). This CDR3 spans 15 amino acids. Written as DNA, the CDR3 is TGTGCCTGGGAGGGACTAGCGGCAAACACCGGGGAGCTGTTTTTT. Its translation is CAWEGLAANTGELFF.

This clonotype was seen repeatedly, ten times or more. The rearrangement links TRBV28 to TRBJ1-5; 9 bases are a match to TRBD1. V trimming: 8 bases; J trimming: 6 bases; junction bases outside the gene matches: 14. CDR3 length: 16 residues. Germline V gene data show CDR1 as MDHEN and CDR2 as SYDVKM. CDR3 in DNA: TGTGCCAGCGGTAACAGGGGGCTCAAGAACAGTCAGCCCCAGCATTTT. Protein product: CASGNRGLKNSQPQHF.

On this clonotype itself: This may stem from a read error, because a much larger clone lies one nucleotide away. CDR3 amino acids: CASSLGLAGGSTDAQYF. The CDR3 DNA sequence: TGTGCCAGCAGCCTCGGGCTAGCGGGGGGAAGCACAGATGCGCAGTATTTT. J is TRBJ2-3 and V is TRBV6-5, with 11 bases that match TRBD2. Germline V CDR1 and CDR2: MNHEY, SVGAGI. The CDR3 length is 17 residues.

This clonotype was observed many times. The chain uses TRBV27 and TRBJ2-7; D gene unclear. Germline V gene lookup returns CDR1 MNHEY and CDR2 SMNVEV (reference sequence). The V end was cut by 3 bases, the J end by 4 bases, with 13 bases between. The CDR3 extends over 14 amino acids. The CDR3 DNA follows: TGTGCCAGCAGTTTTGCCGGGTCCAATTACGAGCAGTACTTC. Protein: CASSFAGSNYEQYF.

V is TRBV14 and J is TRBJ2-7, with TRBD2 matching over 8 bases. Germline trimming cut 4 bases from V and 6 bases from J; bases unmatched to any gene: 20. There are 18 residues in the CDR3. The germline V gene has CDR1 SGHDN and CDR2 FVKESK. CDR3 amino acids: CASSPLFTRAGTSLEQYF. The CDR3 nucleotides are TGTGCCAGCAGCCCACTATTTACACGCGCCGGGACTAGTCTCGAGCAGTACTTC.

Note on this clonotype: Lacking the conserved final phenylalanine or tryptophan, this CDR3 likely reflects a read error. The CDR3 coding sequence is TGTGCCAGCAGTCTCGGCCCGGCCTACGAGCAGTACCTC. This encodes CASSLGPAYEQYL. The gene calls are TRBV27 and TRBJ2-7, with D unclear. The germline CDR1 and CDR2 sequences are MNHEY and SMNVEV (reference sequence). This CDR3 spans 13 amino acids. Trimming removed 5 bases at V and 2 bases at J, with 10 bases between.

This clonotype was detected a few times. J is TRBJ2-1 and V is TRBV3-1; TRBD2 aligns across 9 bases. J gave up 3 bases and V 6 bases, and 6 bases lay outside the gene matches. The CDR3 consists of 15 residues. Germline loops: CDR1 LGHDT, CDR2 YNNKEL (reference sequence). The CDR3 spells CASSPTSGYYNEQFF. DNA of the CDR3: TGTGCCAGCAGTCCGACTAGCGGATACTACAATGAGCAGTTCTTC.